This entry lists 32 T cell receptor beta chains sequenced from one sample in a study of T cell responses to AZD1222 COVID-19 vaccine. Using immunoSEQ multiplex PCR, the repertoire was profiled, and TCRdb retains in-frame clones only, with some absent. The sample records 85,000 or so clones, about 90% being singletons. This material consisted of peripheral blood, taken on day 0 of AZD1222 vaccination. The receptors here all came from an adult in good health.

The CDR3 reads CASSSGQYEAFF. In nucleotides, the CDR3 is TGTGCCAGCAGTTCAGGACAGTACGAAGCTTTCTTT. The V gene is TRBV12-3 or TRBV12-4, the J gene TRBJ1-1; a weak D match, TRBD1 (6 bases). The V end was cut by 4 bases, the J end by 8 bases, with 11 bases between. The CDR3 length is 12 residues.

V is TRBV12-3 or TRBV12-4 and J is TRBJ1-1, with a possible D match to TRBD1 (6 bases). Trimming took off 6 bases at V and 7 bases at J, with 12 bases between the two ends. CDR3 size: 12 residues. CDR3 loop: CASSRDKNEAFF. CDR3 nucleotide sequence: TGTGCCAGCAGCCGGGACAAGAATGAAGCTTTCTTT.

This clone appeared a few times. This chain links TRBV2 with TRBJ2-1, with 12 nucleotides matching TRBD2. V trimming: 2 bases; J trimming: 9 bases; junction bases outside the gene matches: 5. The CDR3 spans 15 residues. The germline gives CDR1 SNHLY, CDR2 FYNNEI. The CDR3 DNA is TGTGCCAGCAGTGAACTAGCGGGGGGGCCTGGTGAGCAGTTCTTC. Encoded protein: CASSELAGGPGEQFF.

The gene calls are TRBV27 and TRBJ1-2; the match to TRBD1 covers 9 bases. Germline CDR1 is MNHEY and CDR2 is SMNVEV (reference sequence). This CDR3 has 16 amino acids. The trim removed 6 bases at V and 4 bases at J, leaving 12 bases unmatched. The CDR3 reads CASSDTGGEFSYGYTF. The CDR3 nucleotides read TGTGCCAGCAGCGATACAGGGGGCGAGTTCTCCTATGGCTACACCTTC.

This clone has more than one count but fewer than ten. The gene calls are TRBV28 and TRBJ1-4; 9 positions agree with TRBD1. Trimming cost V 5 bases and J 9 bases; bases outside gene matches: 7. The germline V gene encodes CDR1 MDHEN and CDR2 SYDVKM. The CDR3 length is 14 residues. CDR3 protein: CASSPAGTGQKLFF. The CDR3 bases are TGTGCCAGCAGTCCGGCCGGGACAGGGCAAAAACTGTTTTTT.

The CDR3 is CASSKNSPGEAFF. As DNA, the CDR3 is TGTGCCAGCAGCAAAAATTCCCCGGGTGAAGCTTTCTTT. This chain joins TRBV11-2 and TRBJ1-1, with D unclear. This CDR3 is built from 13 residues. Germline-derived CDR1 and CDR2 are SGHAT and FQNNGV. Trimming shortened V by 5 bases and J by 7 bases, and 14 bases separated the two germline ends.

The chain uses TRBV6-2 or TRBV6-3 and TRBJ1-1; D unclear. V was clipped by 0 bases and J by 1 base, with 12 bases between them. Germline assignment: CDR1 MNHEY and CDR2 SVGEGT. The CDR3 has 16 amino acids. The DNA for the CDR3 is TGTGCCAGCAGTTACTCGAGAAGGCTAACGAACACTGAAGCTTTCTTT. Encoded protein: CASSYSRRLTNTEAFF.

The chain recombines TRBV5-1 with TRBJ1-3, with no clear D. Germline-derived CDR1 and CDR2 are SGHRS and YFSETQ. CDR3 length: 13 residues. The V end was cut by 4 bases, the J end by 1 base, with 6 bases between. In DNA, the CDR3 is TGCGCCAGCAGCCCGGATTCTGGAAACACCATATATTTT. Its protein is CASSPDSGNTIYF.

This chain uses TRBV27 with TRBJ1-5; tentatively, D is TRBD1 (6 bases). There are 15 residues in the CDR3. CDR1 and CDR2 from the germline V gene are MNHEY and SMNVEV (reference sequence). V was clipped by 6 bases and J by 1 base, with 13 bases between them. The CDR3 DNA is TGTGCCAGCAGGGAAGGACAGTTCAGCAATCAGCCCCAGCATTTT. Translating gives CASREGQFSNQPQHF.

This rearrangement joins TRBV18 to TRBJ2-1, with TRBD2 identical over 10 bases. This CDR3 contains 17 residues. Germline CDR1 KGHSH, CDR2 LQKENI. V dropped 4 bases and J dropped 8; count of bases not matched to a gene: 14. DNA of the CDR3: TGTGCCAGCTCACGGAGCGGGGGGGCTCCCTGGTTGGATGAGCAGTTCTTC. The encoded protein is CASSRSGGAPWLDEQFF.

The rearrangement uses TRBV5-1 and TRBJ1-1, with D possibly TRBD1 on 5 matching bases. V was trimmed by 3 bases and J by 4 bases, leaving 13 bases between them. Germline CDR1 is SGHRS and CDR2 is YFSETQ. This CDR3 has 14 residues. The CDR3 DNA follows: TGCGCCAGCAGCTCAGGGAAGGAGGGCACTGAAGCTTTCTTT. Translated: CASSSGKEGTEAFF.

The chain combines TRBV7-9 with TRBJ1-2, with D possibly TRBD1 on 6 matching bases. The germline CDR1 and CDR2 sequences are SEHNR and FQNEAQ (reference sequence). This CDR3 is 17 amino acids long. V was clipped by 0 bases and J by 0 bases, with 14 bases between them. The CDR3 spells CASSLAGTGKSNYGYTF. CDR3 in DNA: TGTGCCAGCAGCTTAGCCGGAACAGGGAAGTCTAACTATGGCTACACCTTC.

In DNA, the CDR3 is TGTGCCAGCAGCGCCGACAGGGGGCTAGGGCAGCCCCAGCATTTT. Its protein is CASSADRGLGQPQHF. J is TRBJ1-5 and V is TRBV13, with TRBD1 identical over 10 bases. The length of the CDR3 is 15 residues. With V trimmed by 5 bases and J by 7 bases, 8 bases remained unmatched. The germline gives CDR1 PRHDT, CDR2 FYEKMQ (reference sequence).

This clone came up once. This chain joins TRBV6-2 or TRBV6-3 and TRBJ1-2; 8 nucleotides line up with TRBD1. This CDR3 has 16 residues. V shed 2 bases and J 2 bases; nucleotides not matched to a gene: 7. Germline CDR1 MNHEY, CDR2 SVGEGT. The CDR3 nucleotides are TGTGCCAGCAGTTACCCTCAGGGACAGGTGAACTATGGCTACACCTTC. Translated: CASSYPQGQVNYGYTF.

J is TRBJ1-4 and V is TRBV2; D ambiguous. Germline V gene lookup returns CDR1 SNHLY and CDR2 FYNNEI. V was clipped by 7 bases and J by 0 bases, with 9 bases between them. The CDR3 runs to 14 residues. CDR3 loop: CASKVFATNEKLFF. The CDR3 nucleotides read TGTGCCAGCAAAGTTTTCGCAACTAATGAAAAACTGTTTTTT.

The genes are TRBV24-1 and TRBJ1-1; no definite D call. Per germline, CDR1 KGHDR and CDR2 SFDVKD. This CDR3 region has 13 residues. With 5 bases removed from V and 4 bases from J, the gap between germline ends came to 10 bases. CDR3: CATSGQSGTEAFF. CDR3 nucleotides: TGTGCCACCAGTGGCCAATCTGGCACTGAAGCTTTCTTT.

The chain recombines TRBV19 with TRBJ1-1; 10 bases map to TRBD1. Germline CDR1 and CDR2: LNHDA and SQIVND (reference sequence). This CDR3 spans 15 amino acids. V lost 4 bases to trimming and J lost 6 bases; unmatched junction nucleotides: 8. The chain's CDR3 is CASSTGQGFVAEAFF. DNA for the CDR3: TGTGCCAGTAGTACGGGACAGGGGTTCGTAGCTGAAGCTTTCTTT.

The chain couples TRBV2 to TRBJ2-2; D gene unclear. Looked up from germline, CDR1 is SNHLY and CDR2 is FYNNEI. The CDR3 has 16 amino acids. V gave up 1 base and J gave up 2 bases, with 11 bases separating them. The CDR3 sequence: CASSEEGIENTGELFF. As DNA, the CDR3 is TGTGCCAGCAGTGAAGAAGGCATCGAAAACACCGGGGAGCTGTTTTTT.

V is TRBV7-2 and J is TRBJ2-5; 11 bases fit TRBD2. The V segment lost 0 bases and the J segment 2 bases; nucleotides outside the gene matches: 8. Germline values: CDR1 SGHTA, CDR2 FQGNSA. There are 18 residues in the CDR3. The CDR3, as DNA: TGTGCCAGCAGCTTAGCGCCTAGCGGGGGGCCGGTACAAGAGACCCAGTACTTC. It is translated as CASSLAPSGGPVQETQYF. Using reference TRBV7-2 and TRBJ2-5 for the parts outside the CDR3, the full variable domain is GAGVSQSPSNKVTEKGKDVELRCDPISGHTALYWYRQSLGQGLEFLIYFQGNSAPDKSGLPSDRFSAERTGGSVSTLTIQRTQQEDSAVYLCASSLAPSGGPVQETQYFGPGTRLLVL.

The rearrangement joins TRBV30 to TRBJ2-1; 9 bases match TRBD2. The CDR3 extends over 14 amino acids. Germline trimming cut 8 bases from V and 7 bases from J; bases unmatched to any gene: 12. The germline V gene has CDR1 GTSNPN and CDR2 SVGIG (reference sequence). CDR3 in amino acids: CASPRGGGANEQFF. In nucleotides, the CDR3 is TGTGCCAGCCCCAGGGGCGGGGGGGCGAATGAGCAGTTCTTC.

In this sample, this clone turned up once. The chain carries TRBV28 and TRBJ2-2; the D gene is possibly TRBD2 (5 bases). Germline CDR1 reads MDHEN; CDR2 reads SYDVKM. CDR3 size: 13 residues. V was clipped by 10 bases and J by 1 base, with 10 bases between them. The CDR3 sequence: CAIEGVNTGELFF. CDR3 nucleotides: TGTGCCATCGAGGGTGTGAACACCGGGGAGCTGTTTTTT.

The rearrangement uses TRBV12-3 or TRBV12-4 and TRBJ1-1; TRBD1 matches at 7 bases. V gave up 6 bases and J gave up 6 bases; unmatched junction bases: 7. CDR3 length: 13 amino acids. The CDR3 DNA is TGTGCCAGCAGCCCGACAGGGAGGGCTGAAGCTTTCTTT. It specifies CASSPTGRAEAFF.

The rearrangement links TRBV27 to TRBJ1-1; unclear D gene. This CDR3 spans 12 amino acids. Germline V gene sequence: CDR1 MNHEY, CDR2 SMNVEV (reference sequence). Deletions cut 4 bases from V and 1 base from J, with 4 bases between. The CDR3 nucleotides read TGTGCCAGCAGTTCCAGGAACACTGAAGCTTTCTTT. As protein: CASSSRNTEAFF.

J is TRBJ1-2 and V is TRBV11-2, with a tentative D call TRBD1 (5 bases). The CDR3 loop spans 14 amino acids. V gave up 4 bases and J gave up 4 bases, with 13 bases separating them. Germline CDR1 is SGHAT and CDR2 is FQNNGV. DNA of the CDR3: TGTGCCAGCAGCTCGGGACTGAGGGGCTATGGCTACACCTTC. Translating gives CASSSGLRGYGYTF.

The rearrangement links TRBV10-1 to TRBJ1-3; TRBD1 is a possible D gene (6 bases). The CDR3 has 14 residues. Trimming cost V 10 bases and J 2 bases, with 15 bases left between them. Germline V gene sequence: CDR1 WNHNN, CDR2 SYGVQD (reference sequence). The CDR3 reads CATRDGGPGNTIYF. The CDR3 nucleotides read TGCGCCACCAGAGACGGGGGGCCTGGAAACACCATATATTTT.

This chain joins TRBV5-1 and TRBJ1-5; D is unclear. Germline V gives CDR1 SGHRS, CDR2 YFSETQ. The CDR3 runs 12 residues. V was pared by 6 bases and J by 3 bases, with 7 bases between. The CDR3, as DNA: TGCGCCAGCATGGCTGCCAATCAGCCCCAGCATTTT. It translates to CASMAANQPQHF.

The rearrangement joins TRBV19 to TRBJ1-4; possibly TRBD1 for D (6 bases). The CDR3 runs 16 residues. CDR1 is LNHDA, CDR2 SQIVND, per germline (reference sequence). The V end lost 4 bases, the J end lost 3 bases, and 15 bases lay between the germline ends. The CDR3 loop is CASSTWGRTANEKLFF. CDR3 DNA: TGTGCCAGTAGTACGTGGGGGCGCACGGCTAATGAAAAACTGTTTTTT. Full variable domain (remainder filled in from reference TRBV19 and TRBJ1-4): DGGITQSPKYLFRKEGQNVTLSCEQNLNHDAMYWYRQDPGQGLRLIYYSQIVNDFQKGDIAEGYSVSREKKESFPLTVTSAQKNPTAFYLCASSTWGRTANEKLFFGSGTQLSVL.

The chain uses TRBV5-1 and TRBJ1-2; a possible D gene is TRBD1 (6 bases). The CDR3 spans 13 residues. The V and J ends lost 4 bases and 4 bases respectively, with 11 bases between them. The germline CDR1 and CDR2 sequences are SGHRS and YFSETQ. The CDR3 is CASSLDSVYGYTF. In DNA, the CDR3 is TGCGCCAGCAGCCTGGACAGTGTCTATGGCTACACCTTC.

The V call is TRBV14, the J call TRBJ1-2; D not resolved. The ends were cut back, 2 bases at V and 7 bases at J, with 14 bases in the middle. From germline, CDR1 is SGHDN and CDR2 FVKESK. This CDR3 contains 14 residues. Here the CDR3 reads CASSQSSFGFGYTF. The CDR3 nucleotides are TGTGCCAGCAGCCAAAGCTCCTTTGGGTTTGGCTACACCTTC.

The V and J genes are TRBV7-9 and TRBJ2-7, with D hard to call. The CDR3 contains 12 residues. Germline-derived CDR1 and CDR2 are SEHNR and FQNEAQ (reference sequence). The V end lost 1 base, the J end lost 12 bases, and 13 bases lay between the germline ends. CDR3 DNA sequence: TGTGCCAGCAGCTTAGGGCTAATGGGTCTGTACTTC. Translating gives CASSLGLMGLYF.

CDR3 protein: CASSLGRGQPQHF. The DNA for the CDR3 is TGTGCCAGCAGCTTAGGAAGGGGCCAGCCCCAGCATTTT. The V gene is TRBV7-2, the J gene TRBJ1-5, with D maybe TRBD1 (5 bases). V was shortened by 1 base and J by 7 bases, with 8 bases between the two germline ends. The V gene's germline CDR1 is SGHTA and CDR2 FQGNSA. This CDR3 is 13 amino acids long.

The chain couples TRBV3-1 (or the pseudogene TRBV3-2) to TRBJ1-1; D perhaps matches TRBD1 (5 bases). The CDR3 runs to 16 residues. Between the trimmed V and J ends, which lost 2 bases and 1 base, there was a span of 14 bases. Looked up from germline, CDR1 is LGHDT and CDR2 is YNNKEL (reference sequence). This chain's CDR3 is CASSQSGTSPNTEAFF. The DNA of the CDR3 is TGTGCCAGCAGCCAATCCGGGACCTCGCCGAACACTGAAGCTTTCTTT.